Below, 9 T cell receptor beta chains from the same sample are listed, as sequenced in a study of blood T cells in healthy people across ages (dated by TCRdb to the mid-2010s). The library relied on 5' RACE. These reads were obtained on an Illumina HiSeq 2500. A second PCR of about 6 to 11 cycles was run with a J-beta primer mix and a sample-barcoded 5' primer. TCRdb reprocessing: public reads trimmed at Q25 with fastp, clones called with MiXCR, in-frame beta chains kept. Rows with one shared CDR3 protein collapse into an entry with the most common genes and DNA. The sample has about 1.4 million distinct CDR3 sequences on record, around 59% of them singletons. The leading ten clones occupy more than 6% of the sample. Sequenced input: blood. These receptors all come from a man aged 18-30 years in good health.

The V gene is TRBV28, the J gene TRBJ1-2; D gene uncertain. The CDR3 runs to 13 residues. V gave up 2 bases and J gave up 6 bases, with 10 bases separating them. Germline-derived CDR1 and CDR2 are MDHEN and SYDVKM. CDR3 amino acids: CASSLRVQDGYTF. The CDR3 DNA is TGTGCCAGCAGTTTAAGGGTGCAAGATGGCTACACCTTC.

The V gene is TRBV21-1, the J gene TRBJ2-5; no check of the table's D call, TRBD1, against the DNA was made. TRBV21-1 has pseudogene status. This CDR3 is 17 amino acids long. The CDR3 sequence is CASSSLIVGTGGETQYF. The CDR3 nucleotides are TGTGCCAGCAGCTCGTTAATTGTTGGGACAGGTGGAGAGACCCAGTACTTC.

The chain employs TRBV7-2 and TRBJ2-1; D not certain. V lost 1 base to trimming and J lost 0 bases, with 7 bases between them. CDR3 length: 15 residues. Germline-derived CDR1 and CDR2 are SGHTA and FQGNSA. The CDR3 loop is CASSLDGISYNEQFF. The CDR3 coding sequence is TGTGCCAGCAGCTTAGACGGCATCTCCTACAATGAGCAGTTCTTC. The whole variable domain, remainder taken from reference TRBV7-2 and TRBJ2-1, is GAGVSQSPSNKVTEKGKDVELRCDPISGHTALYWYRQSLGQGLEFLIYFQGNSAPDKSGLPSDRFSAERTGGSVSTLTIQRTQQEDSAVYLCASSLDGISYNEQFFGPGTRLTVL.

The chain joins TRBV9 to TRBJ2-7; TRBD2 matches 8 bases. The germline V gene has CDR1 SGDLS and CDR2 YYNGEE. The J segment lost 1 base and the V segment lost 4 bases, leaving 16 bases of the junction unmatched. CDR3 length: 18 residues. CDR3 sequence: CASSPKRGGETLSYEQYF. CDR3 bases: TGTGCCAGCAGCCCAAAACGGGGGGGAGAGACATTGTCCTACGAGCAGTACTTC.

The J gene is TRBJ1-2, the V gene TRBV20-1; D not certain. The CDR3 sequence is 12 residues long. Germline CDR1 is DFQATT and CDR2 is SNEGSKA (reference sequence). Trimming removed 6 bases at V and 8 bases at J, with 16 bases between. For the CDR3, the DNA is TGCAGTGCAGGTCCCCCAGGCAGGGGCTACACCTTC. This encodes CSAGPPGRGYTF.

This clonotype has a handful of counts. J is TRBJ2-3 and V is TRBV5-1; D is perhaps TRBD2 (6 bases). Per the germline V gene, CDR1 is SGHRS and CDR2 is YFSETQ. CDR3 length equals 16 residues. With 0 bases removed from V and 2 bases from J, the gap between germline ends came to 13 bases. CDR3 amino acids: CASSLAIAADTDTQYF. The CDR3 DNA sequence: TGCGCCAGCAGCTTGGCAATAGCGGCAGACACAGATACGCAGTATTTT. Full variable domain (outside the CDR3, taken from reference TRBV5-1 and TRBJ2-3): KAGVTQTPRYLIKTRGQQVTLSCSPISGHRSVSWYQQTPGQGLQFLFEYFSETQRNKGNFPGRFSGRQFSNSRSEMNVSTLELGDSALYLCASSLAIAADTDTQYFGPGTRLTVL.

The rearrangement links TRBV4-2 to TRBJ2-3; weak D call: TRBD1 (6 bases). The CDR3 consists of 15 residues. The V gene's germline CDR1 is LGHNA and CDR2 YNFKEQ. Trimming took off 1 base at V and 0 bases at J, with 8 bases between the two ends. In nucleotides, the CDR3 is TGTGCCAGCAGCCAAGTGGGGGCCAGCACAGATACGCAGTATTTT. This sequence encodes CASSQVGASTDTQYF.

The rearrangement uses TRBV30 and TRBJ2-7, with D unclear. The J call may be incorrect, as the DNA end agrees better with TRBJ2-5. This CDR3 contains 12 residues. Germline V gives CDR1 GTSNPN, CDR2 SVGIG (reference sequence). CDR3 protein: CAWRRGKETQYF. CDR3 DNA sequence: TGTGCCTGGAGACGTGGGAAAGAGACCCAGTACTTC.

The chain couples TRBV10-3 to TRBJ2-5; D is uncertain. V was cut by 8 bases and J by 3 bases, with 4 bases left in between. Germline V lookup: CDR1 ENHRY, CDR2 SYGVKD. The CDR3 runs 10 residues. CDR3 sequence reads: CAIGKETQYF. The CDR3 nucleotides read TGTGCCATCGGAAAAGAGACCCAGTACTTC.